These T cell receptor beta chains were read from a single sample in a study of cytomegalovirus exposure and HLA in healthy donors. Produced via immunoSEQ multiplex PCR; TCRdb's table is partial and in-frame only. The sample has over 110,000 clones, approximately 80% seen once. The sequencing sample was made of PBMCs. Every receptor here comes from a man in his forties in good health and CMV-seronegative. Both conserved end residues are part of each CDR3. The D gene is left open where the match is weak. The size of a clone is reported for some rows only, either as once, few or many, or as a class for expanded clones.

TRBJ2-7 . . TRBV6-5 CASSYSALGSYEQYF TGTGCCAGCAGTTATTCGGCCCTAGGGAGCTACGAGCAGTACTTC
TRBJ1-6 TRBD1 . TRBV27 CASSMGQGLRSPLHF TGTGCCAGCAGTATGGGACAGGGGCTTAGATCACCCCTCCACTTT
TRBJ2-5 TRBD1 . TRBV5-6 CASSPRGHGVQETQYF TGTGCCAGCAGCCCTAGGGGGCACGGGGTCCAAGAGACCCAGTACTTC
TRBJ2-7 TRBD2 once TRBV4-1 CASSQSLPGGYEQYF TGCGCCAGCAGCCAAAGCCTCCCGGGGGGCTACGAGCAGTACTTC
TRBJ1-1 . few TRBV4-1 CASSQALLEGVTEAFF TGCGCCAGCAGCCAGGCGCTCTTGGAGGGTGTCACTGAAGCTTTCTTT
TRBJ1-5 TRBD1 . TRBV13 CASSRGPRTGGSNQPQHF TGTGCCAGCAGCAGAGGTCCCAGGACAGGGGGAAGCAATCAGCCCCAGCATTTT
TRBJ2-7 . . TRBV12-5 CASGSDWGGHEQYF TGTGCTAGTGGTTCCGATTGGGGGGGCCACGAGCAGTACTTC
TRBJ1-1 . . TRBV5-1 CASKQTGENTEAFF TGCGCCAGCAAACAGACAGGCGAGAACACTGAAGCTTTCTTT
TRBJ2-3 . . TRBV23-1 CASSQLDSGTPKLSTDTQYF TGCGCCAGCAGTCAATTGGACTCCGGGACACCCAAACTTAGCACAGATACGCAGTATTTT
TRBJ2-7 TRBD2 . TRBV30 CAWRRLAGTYEQYF TGTGCCTGGAGGCGGCTAGCGGGAACCTACGAGCAGTACTTC
TRBJ1-2 TRBD1 . TRBV25-1 CASSAGTGHYGYTF TGTGCCAGCAGTGCCGGGACAGGGCACTATGGCTACACCTTC
TRBJ2-3 TRBD1 . TRBV2 CASRTGVADTQYF TGTGCCAGCAGGACAGGGGTTGCAGATACGCAGTATTTT
TRBJ1-5 . . TRBV9 CASSPDSASNQPQHF TGTGCCAGCAGCCCGGACAGCGCTAGCAATCAGCCCCAGCATTTT
TRBJ2-5 . . TRBV19 CASSIGRAQETQYF TGTGCCAGTAGTATAGGCAGGGCCCAAGAGACCCAGTACTTC
TRBJ2-1 . . TRBV5-6 CASSLWGVGEQFF TGTGCCAGCAGCTTGTGGGGGGTGGGTGAGCAGTTCTTC
TRBJ2-3 TRBD2 . TRBV6-4 CASSEGLDTDTQYF TGTGCCAGCAGTGAGGGACTAGACACAGATACGCAGTATTTT
TRBJ2-7 . . TRBV14 CASSEQGHEQYF TGTGCCAGCAGTGAACAGGGTCACGAGCAGTACTTC
TRBJ2-2 . . TRBV5-1 CASSTNTGELFF TGCGCCAGCTCTACGAACACCGGGGAGCTGTTTTTT
TRBJ2-5 TRBD1 . TRBV5-4 CASSLLGQIRGETQYF TGTGCCAGCAGCTTGTTGGGGCAGATCAGGGGGGAGACCCAGTACTTC
TRBJ2-7 TRBD1 . TRBV7-9 CASSPISGTGLYEQYF TGTGCCAGCAGCCCCATTTCCGGGACAGGGCTATACGAGCAGTACTTC
TRBJ2-6 TRBD1 . TRBV5-3 CARSLSDRDKTGANVLTF TGTGCCAGAAGCTTGAGTGACAGGGATAAAACTGGGGCCAACGTCCTGACTTTC
TRBJ2-1 TRBD1 few TRBV7-2 CASSTRGQGNFF TGTGCCAGCAGCACCCGAGGACAGGGAAATTTCTTC
TRBJ2-2 TRBD2 . TRBV29-1 CSVAGTTDTGELFF TGCAGCGTTGCCGGGACTACTGACACCGGGGAGCTGTTTTTT
TRBJ1-2 TRBD1 . TRBV5-4 CASSLPMDRVGYTF TGTGCCAGCAGCTTGCCAATGGACAGGGTTGGCTACACCTTC
TRBJ1-1 TRBD1 few TRBV10-2 CASSEPRRGLTEAFF TGCGCCAGCAGTGAGCCCCGGAGGGGGCTGACTGAAGCTTTCTTT
TRBJ2-2 . . TRBV27 CASSWGDTNTGELFF TGTGCCAGCAGTTGGGGAGATACCAACACCGGGGAGCTGTTTTTT
TRBJ1-4 TRBD1 . TRBV5-1 CASSGTVNEKLFF TGCGCCAGCAGCGGGACAGTTAATGAAAAACTGTTTTTT
TRBJ1-6 . . TRBV10-1 CASSELRGNSPLHF TGCGCCAGCAGTGAGCTCAGGGGAAATTCACCCCTCCACTTT
TRBJ1-4 . many TRBV7-9 CASSLVSGTYNEKLFF TGTGCCAGCAGCTTAGTTTCTGGGACATATAATGAAAAACTGTTTTTT
TRBJ2-3 TRBD2 . TRBV7-3 CASSLISSGGSWDTQYF TGTGCCAGCAGCTTAATTAGTAGCGGGGGGAGCTGGGATACGCAGTATTTT
TRBJ2-3 TRBD2 . TRBV29-1 CSVTQANSGGPTDTQYF TGCAGCGTTACTCAAGCGAATAGCGGGGGACCCACAGATACGCAGTATTTT
TRBJ2-1 TRBD2 few TRBV5-6 CASSTTSGGALYNEQFF TGTGCCAGCAGCACTACTAGCGGGGGGGCCCTCTACAATGAGCAGTTCTTC
TRBJ1-3 . . TRBV6-6 CASSYVQAGGNTIYF TGTGCCAGCAGTTACGTCCAGGCGGGCGGAAACACCATATATTTT
TRBJ1-2 TRBD1 . TRBV29-1 CSVWTGEGGYTF TGCAGCGTTTGGACAGGGGAGGGCGGCTACACCTTC
TRBJ2-1 TRBD1 . TRBV7-8 CASSSRQGPYNEQFF TGTGCCAGCAGCTCAAGACAGGGACCCTACAATGAGCAGTTCTTC
TRBJ1-5 . . TRBV18 CASSPDLGSNQPQHF TGTGCCAGCTCACCGGACTTGGGTAGCAATCAGCCCCAGCATTTT
TRBJ1-4 . . TRBV6-1 CASSTKQGPREKLFF TGTGCCAGCAGCACAAAACAGGGTCCAAGGGAAAAACTGTTTTTT
TRBJ1-3 . . TRBV30 CAWRTGNGNTIYF TGTGCCTGGAGGACCGGGAATGGAAACACCATATATTTT
TRBJ1-4 TRBD1 . TRBV28 CASSLTGANEKLFF TGTGCCAGCAGTTTAACAGGGGCTAATGAAAAACTGTTTTTT
TRBJ1-5 TRBD1 . TRBV7-2 CASSLAEGALNQPQHF TGTGCCAGCAGCTTAGCGGAGGGGGCCCTCAATCAGCCCCAGCATTTT
TRBJ2-1 TRBD1 . TRBV6-5 CASSYAGQAHNEQFF TGTGCCAGCAGTTACGCCGGACAGGCCCACAATGAGCAGTTCTTC
TRBJ1-1 . few TRBV28 CASGSIQGGRTEAFF TGTGCCAGCGGATCCATTCAGGGTGGTCGCACTGAAGCTTTCTTT
TRBJ2-1 TRBD1 . TRBV6-5 CASRRQGSSYNEQFF TGTGCCAGCAGAAGACAGGGAAGCTCCTACAATGAGCAGTTCTTC
TRBJ2-7 TRBD1 once TRBV28 CASLGQGRSYEQYF TGTGCCAGCCTCGGACAGGGACGTTCCTACGAGCAGTACTTC
TRBJ2-4 TRBD2 . TRBV30 CAWSPPVAGGSLAKNIQYF TGTGCCTGGAGTCCTCCGGTAGCGGGGGGGTCCCTAGCCAAAAACATTCAGTACTTC
TRBJ1-6 . . TRBV6-5 CASRPDRRDNSPLHF TGTGCCAGCAGACCCGATCGACGGGATAATTCACCCCTCCACTTT
TRBJ2-7 . . TRBV7-9 CSSNGGSYEQYF TGTTCCAGCAACGGGGGCTCCTACGAGCAGTACTTC
TRBJ1-1 . . TRBV7-8 CASSVQVLNTEAFF TGTGCCAGCAGCGTACAGGTTTTGAACACTGAAGCTTTCTTT
TRBJ1-1 . few TRBV4-2 CASSTHIQGNTEAFF TGTGCCAGCAGCACTCATATACAGGGGAACACTGAAGCTTTCTTT
TRBJ1-1 TRBD1 . TRBV5-1 CASSPRDRVTEAFF TGCGCCAGCAGCCCCCGGGACAGGGTCACTGAAGCTTTCTTT
TRBJ2-7 . . TRBV4-3 CASSQDGTPSSYEQYF TGCGCCAGCAGCCAAGACGGGACACCGAGCTCCTACGAGCAGTACTTC
TRBJ1-5 TRBD1 . TRBV6-6 CASSYAGQGDQPQHF TGTGCCAGCAGTTACGCGGGACAGGGGGACCAGCCCCAGCATTTT
TRBJ2-7 TRBD1 few TRBV10-3 CAISESGQGAYEQYF TGTGCCATCAGTGAGTCGGGACAGGGGGCCTACGAGCAGTACTTC
TRBJ2-2 TRBD1 . TRBV9 CASSVAAGGTGELFF TGTGCCAGCAGCGTAGCGGCAGGGGGCACCGGGGAGCTGTTTTTT
TRBJ2-1 . . TRBV7-2 CASSLYQANEQFF TGTGCCAGCAGCTTATACCAGGCGAATGAGCAGTTCTTC
TRBJ2-5 . . TRBV20-1 CSARDQETQYF TGCAGTGCCCGGGACCAAGAGACCCAGTACTTC
TRBJ2-7 . . TRBV7-6 CASSLSTGEQYF TGTGCCAGCAGCTTATCTACAGGGGAGCAGTACTTC
TRBJ1-3 . few TRBV6-1 CASSDVSSAIYF TGTGCCAGCAGTGATGTGTCCAGCGCCATATATTTT
TRBJ1-2 . . TRBV6-6 CASSYGGTLNYGYTF TGTGCCAGCAGTTACGGGGGGACTCTCAACTATGGCTACACCTTC
TRBJ1-1 TRBD1 . TRBV27 CASSLQGGNTEAFF TGTGCCAGCAGTTTACAGGGGGGGAACACTGAAGCTTTCTTT